Each of the 21 T cell receptor beta chains below was sequenced from the same sample in a study of Ad26.COV2.S vaccination and SARS-CoV-2 variants (dated by TCRdb to the early 2020s). Libraries were built with the immunoSEQ multiplex PCR assay. The clones in this table, taken by TCRdb from immuneACCESS, are in-frame only. Not every clone is retained; where verified, under half of the shortfall comes from an unresolved V gene, and the cause of the rest is unknown. Here the sample has roughly 100,000 clones; around three quarters occur a single time. In total, the top ten clones hold roughly a sixth of the sample. Taken with the paper, the label for time point translates to: individuals recovered from natural SARS-CoV-2 infection. The input for sequencing was peripheral blood, taken after recovery from COVID-19. All receptors derive from a human donor who had recovered from COVID-19.

This sequence joins TRBV19 and TRBJ2-7, with 10 bases identical to TRBD1. Losses at the gene ends were 7 bases for V and 8 bases for J; bases not matched to a gene: 8. Germline CDR1 reads LNHDA; CDR2 reads SQIVND (reference sequence). This CDR3 region has 13 residues. The DNA for the CDR3 is TGTGCCAGTACAAGGGACAGGGGCTCGAAGCAGTACTTC. Its translation: CASTRDRGSKQYF.

The V call is TRBV10-1, the J call TRBJ2-3; D possibly matches TRBD1 or TRBD2 (5 bases each). This CDR3 comprises 17 residues. The V and J ends lost 2 bases and 0 bases respectively, with 15 bases between them. From germline, CDR1 is WNHNN and CDR2 SYGVQD (reference sequence). The CDR3 is CASSEAISGPSTDTQYF. For the CDR3, the DNA is TGCGCCAGCAGTGAGGCGATCTCGGGGCCCAGCACAGATACGCAGTATTTT.

The CDR3 is CASSVISPGTRLMEQYF. CDR3 nucleotide sequence: TGTGCCAGCAGCGTAATTAGCCCAGGGACCAGGTTGATGGAGCAGTACTTC. The V gene is TRBV9, the J gene TRBJ2-7; D could derive from TRBD1 or TRBD2 (5 bases each). V shed 1 base and J shed 7 bases, with 24 bases lying between them. The CDR3 spans 17 residues. Germline V CDR1 and CDR2: SGDLS, YYNGEE.

V usage is TRBV4-2 and J usage is TRBJ2-7; D call uncertain. Between the trimmed V and J ends, which lost 0 bases and 0 bases, there was a span of 6 bases. The CDR3 has 14 residues. Germline V lookup: CDR1 LGHNA, CDR2 YNFKEQ. The chain's CDR3 is CASSQDSGSYEQYF. The CDR3 DNA is TGTGCCAGCAGCCAAGATTCTGGCTCCTACGAGCAGTACTTC.

This clone has just a few counts. V usage is TRBV6-2 or TRBV6-3 and J usage is TRBJ2-3; D is unresolved. Germline V gives CDR1 MNHEY, CDR2 SVGEGT. CDR3 size: 15 residues. V shed 6 bases and J shed 2 bases, with 15 bases lying between them. Here the CDR3 reads CASSRPVGFTDTQYF. The CDR3 DNA sequence: TGTGCCAGCAGCCGCCCGGTGGGGTTCACAGATACGCAGTATTTT.

The chain joins TRBV11-2 to TRBJ2-5, with a weak D call TRBD1 (6 bases). Per germline, CDR1 SGHAT and CDR2 FQNNGV. The CDR3 loop spans 15 amino acids. V shed 2 bases and J shed 2 bases, with 12 bases lying between them. The CDR3 loop reads CASSLSPGDQETQYF. The CDR3 DNA is TGTGCCAGCAGCTTATCTCCAGGGGATCAAGAGACCCAGTACTTC.

The genes are TRBV5-1 and TRBJ1-1; D not certain. The CDR3 runs to 13 residues. The V gene's germline CDR1 is SGHRS and CDR2 YFSETQ. V was shortened by 5 bases and J by 1 base, with 9 bases between the two germline ends. CDR3 protein: CASRSAGNTEAFF. Written as DNA, the CDR3 is TGCGCCAGCAGATCGGCGGGGAACACTGAAGCTTTCTTT.

The chain combines TRBV6-5 with TRBJ2-2; no definite D call. CDR3 length: 15 residues. The germline V gene encodes CDR1 MNHEY and CDR2 SVGAGI. Trimming cost V 5 bases and J 6 bases, with 16 bases left between them. The DNA for the CDR3 is TGTGCCAGCAGTAGGAACCGGGCCGGCCCCGGGGAGCTGTTTTTT. Translation gives CASSRNRAGPGELFF.

The chain employs TRBV7-9 and TRBJ2-2; D unresolved. The CDR3 consists of 12 residues. Trimming pared 4 bases from V and 6 bases from J, leaving 6 bases between. Per the germline V gene, CDR1 is SEHNR and CDR2 is FQNEAQ (reference sequence). The CDR3, as DNA: TGTGCCAGCAGCTCCAGTGCCGGGGAGCTGTTTTTT. It translates to CASSSSAGELFF.

The rearrangement uses TRBV4-1 and TRBJ1-3, with a weak D call TRBD1 (5 bases). This CDR3 is built from 16 residues. Trimming removed 2 bases from V and 0 bases from J, with 11 bases in between. CDR1 MGHRA and CDR2 YSYEKL come from the germline V gene. The CDR3 sequence is CASSQPRQNSGNTIYF. The CDR3 DNA reads TGCGCCAGCAGCCAACCGCGACAGAACTCTGGAAACACCATATATTTT.

The CDR3 loop reads CASSTTGTGNTGELFF. CDR3 DNA: TGTGCCAGCAGCACGACCGGGACAGGGAACACCGGGGAGCTGTTTTTT. The chain links TRBV7-6 to TRBJ2-2; 8 nucleotides line up with TRBD1. The CDR3 is 16 amino acids. J lost 1 base, V lost 5 bases, and 6 bases had no gene match. Germline-derived CDR1 and CDR2 are SGHVS and FNYEAQ.

This chain joins TRBV27 and TRBJ2-7; 12 positions agree with TRBD1. Per germline, CDR1 MNHEY and CDR2 SMNVEV (reference sequence). With 5 bases clipped from V and 7 bases from J, the junction kept 6 bases outside the gene matches. This CDR3 has 14 residues. CDR3 residues: CASSPGQGAREQYF. The CDR3 DNA sequence: TGTGCCAGCAGTCCGGGACAGGGGGCGAGAGAGCAGTACTTC.

The V call is TRBV28, the J call TRBJ1-4; the D gene is possibly TRBD1 (5 bases). V shed 6 bases and J shed 8 bases, with 19 bases lying between them. CDR3 length: 15 amino acids. Germline V CDR1 and CDR2: MDHEN, SYDVKM. The CDR3 spells CASRPGGGREEKLFF. As DNA, the CDR3 is TGTGCCAGCAGGCCGGGGGGGGGTAGAGAGGAAAAACTGTTTTTT.

The V gene is TRBV5-1, the J gene TRBJ2-7; 10 positions match TRBD1. This CDR3 comprises 13 residues. The V gene end was trimmed by 4 bases and the J gene end by 3 bases; junction bases not matched to a gene: 1. CDR1 is SGHRS, CDR2 YFSETQ, per germline. The CDR3 sequence is CASSRDRGYEQYF. For the CDR3, the DNA is TGCGCCAGCAGCCGGGACAGGGGCTACGAGCAGTACTTC.

The chain links TRBV20-1 to TRBJ2-7; 8 nucleotides agree with TRBD1. The length of the CDR3 is 11 residues. V shed 5 bases and J 12 bases; nucleotides not matched to a gene: 9. Germline V gene data show CDR1 as DFQATT and CDR2 as SNEGSKA (reference sequence). CDR3 residues: CSASQGRGLYF. In nucleotides, the CDR3 is TGCAGTGCTTCACAGGGCAGGGGGCTGTACTTC.

This clone was counted between two and nine times. This sequence joins TRBV5-1 and TRBJ1-1, with D perhaps TRBD1 (5 bases). V was trimmed by 3 bases and J by 8 bases, leaving 17 bases between them. The CDR3 contains 14 residues. CDR1 SGHRS and CDR2 YFSETQ come from the germline V gene. This CDR3 reads CASSYPREGREAFF. DNA for the CDR3: TGCGCCAGCAGCTACCCCCGAGAGGGGCGAGAAGCTTTCTTT.

This chain connects TRBV5-1 to TRBJ1-4, with a possible D match to TRBD1 (5 bases). Deletions cut 1 base from V and 5 bases from J, with 12 bases between. CDR3 size: 15 residues. CDR1 and CDR2 from the germline V gene are SGHRS and YFSETQ. Written as DNA, the CDR3 is TGCGCCAGCAGCTTGACGGGCAGGGAAAATGAAAAACTGTTTTTT. Encoded protein: CASSLTGRENEKLFF. The full variable domain, its missing parts supplied by reference TRBV5-1 and TRBJ1-4, is KAGVTQTPRYLIKTRGQQVTLSCSPISGHRSVSWYQQTPGQGLQFLFEYFSETQRNKGNFPGRFSGRQFSNSRSEMNVSTLELGDSALYLCASSLTGRENEKLFFGSGTQLSVL.

J is TRBJ2-1 and V is TRBV3-1 (or the pseudogene TRBV3-2); D perhaps matches TRBD2 (7 bases). This CDR3 region has 14 residues. V was shortened by 6 bases and J by 0 bases, with 9 bases between the two germline ends. The germline V gene has CDR1 LGHDT and CDR2 YNNKEL (reference sequence). The CDR3 protein is CASRGGRSYNEQFF. DNA of the CDR3: TGTGCCAGCAGGGGGGGGCGCTCCTACAATGAGCAGTTCTTC.

The chain has TRBV21-1 and TRBJ1-6. TRBV21-1 corresponds to a pseudogene. This CDR3 comprises 18 residues. CDR3 in DNA: TGTGCCAGCAGCCCTGTGTACTGGGGATCCCATAATAATTCACCCCTCCACTTT. Its translation is CASSPVYWGSHNNSPLHF.

The chain combines TRBV5-1 with TRBJ2-5, with 8 bases fitting TRBD2. The CDR3 has 15 residues. Trimming removed 4 bases from V and 4 bases from J; junction bases left unmatched: 9. Germline V gene data show CDR1 as SGHRS and CDR2 as YFSETQ. CDR3 sequence (DNA): TGCGCCAGCAGCGCGGGACTAGTTAGTGGAGAGACCCAGTACTTC. Encoded protein: CASSAGLVSGETQYF.

V and J are TRBV4-2 and TRBJ1-4; 8 bases are shared with TRBD1. V shed 1 base and J 5 bases; nucleotides not matched to a gene: 3. Per the germline V gene, CDR1 is LGHNA and CDR2 is YNFKEQ. The CDR3 contains 15 residues. As DNA, the CDR3 is TGTGCCAGCAGCCAAGGGGACAGGTCGAATGAAAAACTGTTTTTT. Its translation is CASSQGDRSNEKLFF.